The TCR beta chain under discussion was sequenced for a study of T-cell memory formation after mild COVID-19. Across the whole study: The two donors had largely donor-specific TCR clusters.

Germline V lookup: CDR1 GTSNPN, CDR2 SVGIG (reference sequence). The V end was cut by 3 bases, the J end by 0 bases, with 8 bases between. The CDR3 loop spans 13 amino acids. This clonotype came up a few times. MiXCR, applied by TCRdb to the 5' RACE reads, yields one record per CDR3 protein. The sample holds 450,000 to 650,000 distinct CDR3 sequences, more than 15% seen once. This clonotype originated in an adult woman who had mild COVID-19 (a few samples of this study predate the infection). Cell type and time point are not known. This rearrangement joins TRBV30 to TRBJ1-2, with a possible D match to TRBD1 (5 bases). Sequencing used PBMCs or a T cell subset sorted from them (not recorded which). This CDR3 reads CAWRGPSNYGYTF. In nucleotides, the CDR3 is TGTGCCTGGAGGGGGCCTTCTAACTATGGCTACACCTTC.